The next 21 T cell receptor beta chains were all read from a single sample in a study of T cells in Graves' hyperthyroidism and ophthalmopathy. RNA transcripts were the template for amplifying TCR beta CDR3 regions. The HTBI primer set was used in a first-round RT-PCR of the TCR CDR3. TCRdb re-derived calls from the multiplex PCR reads in MiXCR, one entry per CDR3 protein. The sample comprises 400,000 to 500,000 distinct CDR3 sequences, under 15% of which are singletons, and roughly 13% rests with the top ten. The sequenced sample consisted of blood. These receptors came from a man aged 18 to 29 with Graves' ophthalmopathy.

This clonotype was detected many times. The chain joins TRBV3-1 to TRBJ1-1, with 8 bases lining up with TRBD1. Germline V lookup: CDR1 LGHDT, CDR2 YNNKEL (reference sequence). With V trimmed by 1 base and J by 10 bases, 8 bases remained unmatched. The CDR3 has 14 residues. The CDR3 loop reads CASSQVARGLAAFF. The CDR3, as DNA: TGTGCCAGCAGCCAAGTGGCCAGGGGGCTGGCAGCTTTCTTT.

Of note for this clonotype: This sequence may be a read error, since a much larger clone differs from it by one base. The CDR3, as DNA: TGTGCCAGCAGTTACGGCGGGGGGGCCCAAGAGCGGTTCTTC. Translating it yields CASSYGGGAQERFF. V gene TRBV6-2 or TRBV6-3 combines with J gene TRBJ2-1; TRBD2 matches at 9 bases. This CDR3 is 14 amino acids long. CDR1 is MNHEY and CDR2 is SVGEGT in the germline V gene.

The chain recombines TRBV4-1 with TRBJ2-2, with TRBD2 identical over 8 bases. J gave up 7 bases and V 1 base, and 8 bases lay outside the gene matches. The length of the CDR3 is 16 residues. Per germline, CDR1 MGHRA and CDR2 YSYEKL. The CDR3 sequence: CASSQGVGLVIGELFF. The DNA for the CDR3 is TGCGCCAGCAGCCAAGGGGTGGGACTAGTAATCGGGGAGCTGTTTTTT.

At least ten counts were recorded for this clonotype. V gene TRBV27 combines with J gene TRBJ1-2; TRBD1 agrees at 10 bases. Germline CDR1 is MNHEY and CDR2 is SMNVEV (reference sequence). V dropped 5 bases and J dropped 5; count of bases not matched to a gene: 2. CDR3 length: 13 residues. CDR3 sequence: CASSRTGGYGYTF. The CDR3 DNA reads TGTGCCAGCAGTCGGACAGGGGGTTATGGCTACACCTTC.

This clonotype was detected many times. The gene calls are TRBV11-2 and TRBJ2-5; the match to TRBD2 covers 10 bases. CDR1 SGHAT and CDR2 FQNNGV come from the germline V gene. Trimming took 2 bases from V and 9 from J; bases not matched to a gene: 9. This CDR3 is 15 amino acids long. CDR3 in amino acids: CASSLTGTSVQPQYF. The CDR3 nucleotides are TGTGCCAGCAGCTTAACGGGGACTAGCGTACAACCCCAGTACTTC.

This clonotype was picked up many times. This chain connects TRBV12-3 or TRBV12-4 to TRBJ1-2, with D unclear. This CDR3 region has 13 residues. Trimming removed 7 bases at V and 0 bases at J, with 9 bases between. CDR3: CASTLVANYGYTF. DNA for the CDR3: TGTGCCAGCACTCTTGTTGCTAACTATGGCTACACCTTC.

The CDR3: CASSLRWAGANVLTF. The CDR3 DNA reads as TGTGCCAGCAGCCTCCGGTGGGCTGGGGCCAACGTCCTGACTTTC. The J gene is TRBJ2-6, the V gene TRBV11-2, with D uncertain. CDR1 SGHAT and CDR2 FQNNGV come from the germline V gene. The V and J ends lost 5 bases and 2 bases respectively, with 10 bases between them. The CDR3 is made up of 15 amino acids.

There are many counts of this clonotype. The chain combines TRBV20-1 with TRBJ2-5; D is ambiguous. The CDR3 is made up of 13 amino acids. Germline loops: CDR1 DFQATT, CDR2 SNEGSKA (reference sequence). V was trimmed by 7 bases and J by 3 bases, leaving 15 bases between them. CDR3 amino acids: CSGRSDWEETQYF. DNA of the CDR3: TGCAGTGGGCGGAGTGATTGGGAAGAGACCCAGTACTTC.

This clonotype appeared many times. This chain joins TRBV12-5 and TRBJ1-1, with TRBD1 matching 8 bases. The germline CDR1 and CDR2 sequences are LGHNT and FRNRAP. V shed 1 base, J shed 10 bases, and the junction held 2 bases outside the gene matches. The CDR3 length is 12 residues. CDR3 region: CASGLGTGRAFF. The CDR3 nucleotides are TGTGCTAGTGGTTTGGGGACAGGGCGAGCTTTCTTT.

In its sample, this clonotype was seen many times. The chain couples TRBV7-8 to TRBJ2-2; D possibly matches TRBD1 or TRBD2 (5 bases each). V shed 1 base and J shed 4 bases, with 13 bases lying between them. Germline loops: CDR1 SGHVS, CDR2 FQNEAQ. The length of the CDR3 is 16 residues. The CDR3 reads CASSLGGPGATGELFF. The CDR3 nucleotides are TGTGCCAGCAGCTTAGGAGGCCCCGGGGCCACCGGGGAGCTGTTTTTT.

Worth noting for this clonotype: This may stem from a read error, because a much larger clone lies one nucleotide away. Lacking the conserved final phenylalanine or tryptophan, this CDR3 likely reflects a read error. This chain joins TRBV24-1 and TRBJ1-5; D may be TRBD1 (5 bases). Trimming stripped 3 bases from V and 4 bases from J, with 12 bases between. Per the germline V gene, CDR1 is KGHDR and CDR2 is SFDVKD. This CDR3 is 15 amino acids long. CDR3 DNA sequence: TGTGCCACCAGTGATGCGGGATCAGGGAATCAGCCCCAGCATTGT. This codes for CATSDAGSGNQPQHC.

This clonotype turned up a few times. For the CDR3, the DNA is TGCAGCGTCGGGTCTCGGGGAGGAGAGACCCAGTACTTC. Translation: CSVGSRGGETQYF. The chain uses TRBV29-1 and TRBJ2-5; D possibly corresponds to TRBD2 (6 bases). V was pared by 6 bases and J by 4 bases, with 15 bases between. The CDR3 has 13 amino acids. CDR1 is SQVTM, CDR2 ANQGSEA, per germline.

Concerning this clonotype itself: A read error is possible here, since a much larger clone lies one base away. V and J are TRBV6-5 and TRBJ2-7; 8 nucleotides agree with TRBD2. With the DNA end fitting TRBJ2-1 better, the J assignment may be wrong. The CDR3 has 16 residues. Looked up from germline, CDR1 is MNHEY and CDR2 is SVGAGI. This CDR3 reads CASSSGGSGVIYEQFF. The CDR3 coding sequence is TGTGCCAGCAGTTCCGGGGGTAGCGGGGTCATCTACGAGCAGTTCTTC.

Note on this clonotype: This may be a read error, as it is one base from a much larger clone. The J gene is TRBJ2-5, the V gene TRBV29-1; 7 positions agree with TRBD1. The CDR3 is made up of 15 amino acids. The germline CDR1 and CDR2 sequences are SQVTM and ANQGSEA. The CDR3 DNA follows: TGCAGCATTGAAGCCCCGCAGGGGGAAGTGGAGACCCAGTACTTC. The encoded protein is CSIEAPQGEVETQYF. The entire variable domain, with the rest obtained from reference TRBV29-1 and TRBJ2-5, is as follows: SAVISQKPSRDICQRGTSLTIQCQVDSQVTMMFWYRQQPGQSLTLIATANQGSEATYESGFVIDKFPISRPNLTFSTLTVSNMSPEDSSIYLCSIEAPQGEVETQYFGPGTRLLVL.

Ten or more counts support this clonotype. The V gene is TRBV6-1, the J gene TRBJ1-2, with TRBD1 as a possible D gene (5 bases). There are 14 residues in the CDR3. Trimming removed 2 bases from V and 2 bases from J, with 9 bases in between. The germline V gene encodes CDR1 MNHNS and CDR2 SASEGT. The CDR3 region is CASSEWGVNYGYTF. CDR3 in DNA: TGTGCCAGCAGTGAATGGGGGGTGAACTATGGCTACACCTTC.

This clonotype was counted between two and nine times. The chain couples TRBV30 to TRBJ2-1; D assignment may be TRBD1 or TRBD2 (5 bases each). V was pared by 0 bases and J by 9 bases, with 18 bases between. This CDR3 spans 15 amino acids. Per germline, CDR1 GTSNPN and CDR2 SVGIG (reference sequence). The DNA of the CDR3 is TGTGCCTGGAGTGTACGACTGGGGACGTTAAGTGAGCAGTTCTTC. This encodes CAWSVRLGTLSEQFF.

This clonotype showed up many times. This chain connects TRBV6-5 to TRBJ2-3; 8 nucleotides align to TRBD2. The germline V gene encodes CDR1 MNHEY and CDR2 SVGAGI. V lost 0 bases, J lost 5 bases, and 10 bases stayed unmatched. The CDR3 extends over 17 amino acids. This CDR3 is CASSYSPERGSEDTQYF. As DNA, the CDR3 is TGTGCCAGCAGTTACTCCCCGGAGCGGGGGTCGGAAGATACGCAGTATTTT.

In its sample, this clonotype was seen many times. The rearrangement links TRBV12-3 or TRBV12-4 to TRBJ1-1, with unresolved D. Trimming removed 4 bases from V and 6 bases from J, with 6 bases in between. The length of the CDR3 is 11 residues. Here the CDR3 DNA reads TGTGCCAGCAGTTCGGCGGCTGAAGCTTTCTTT. It specifies CASSSAAEAFF.

This clonotype was counted only a few times. V usage is TRBV3-1 and J usage is TRBJ1-2, with a possible D match to TRBD1 (6 bases). Trimming pared 0 bases from V and 8 bases from J, leaving 10 bases between. This CDR3 comprises 13 residues. The germline gives CDR1 LGHDT, CDR2 YNNKEL (reference sequence). CDR3 in amino acids: CASSQDAGVGYTF. CDR3 in DNA: TGTGCCAGCAGCCAAGATGCAGGGGTGGGCTACACCTTC.

At least ten counts were recorded for this clonotype. The chain carries TRBV6-1 and TRBJ2-2; weak D call: TRBD2 (6 bases). The CDR3 length is 15 residues. Germline V gene data show CDR1 as MNHNS and CDR2 as SASEGT. V dropped 6 bases and J dropped 2 bases, with 13 bases sitting between them. CDR3 in DNA: TGTGCCAGCAGCGTCCGGGACTTTAACACCGGGGAGCTGTTTTTT. This translates into CASSVRDFNTGELFF.

Many counts were recorded for this clonotype. V gene TRBV7-3 combines with J gene TRBJ2-1, with a possible D match to TRBD2 (5 bases). The V gene lost 1 base and the J gene lost 4 bases, with 11 bases spanning the gap. The germline V gene has CDR1 SGHTA and CDR2 FQGTGA. The CDR3 runs 15 residues. CDR3 in amino acids: CASSLSASPYNEQFF. CDR3 coding DNA: TGTGCCAGCAGCTTAAGCGCTAGCCCGTACAATGAGCAGTTCTTC. The full variable domain, completed using reference TRBV7-3 and TRBJ2-1, is GAGVSQTPSNKVTEKGKYVELRCDPISGHTALYWYRQSLGQGPEFLIYFQGTGAADDSGLPNDRFFAVRPEGSVSTLKIQRTERGDSAVYLCASSLSASPYNEQFFGPGTRLTVL.